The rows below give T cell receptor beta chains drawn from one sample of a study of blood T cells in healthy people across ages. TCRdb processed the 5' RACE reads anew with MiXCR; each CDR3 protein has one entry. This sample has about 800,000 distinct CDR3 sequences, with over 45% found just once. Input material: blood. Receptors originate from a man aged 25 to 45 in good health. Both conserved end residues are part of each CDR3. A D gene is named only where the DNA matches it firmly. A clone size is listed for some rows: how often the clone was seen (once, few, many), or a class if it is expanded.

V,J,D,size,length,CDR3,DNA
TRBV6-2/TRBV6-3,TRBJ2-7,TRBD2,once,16,CATKTSGRVKPYEQYF,TGTGCCACCAAGACTAGCGGGAGGGTCAAGCCCTACGAGCAGTACTTC
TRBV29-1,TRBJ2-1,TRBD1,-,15,CSVEGRQGFDNEQFF,TGCAGCGTTGAGGGCCGACAGGGTTTCGACAATGAGCAGTTCTTC
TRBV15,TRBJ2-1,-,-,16,CATSRDGRRNNNEQFF,TGTGCCACCAGCAGAGATGGCAGAAGAAACAACAATGAGCAGTTCTTC
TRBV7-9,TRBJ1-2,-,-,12,CASVLGDYGYTF,TGTGCCAGCGTTCTGGGCGACTATGGCTACACCTTC
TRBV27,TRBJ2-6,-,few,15,CASSLVQAGANVLTF,TGTGCCAGCAGTTTAGTACAGGCTGGGGCCAACGTCCTGACTTTC
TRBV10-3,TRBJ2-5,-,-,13,CAMGSGAQETQYF,TGTGCCATGGGGTCAGGGGCCCAAGAGACCCAGTACTTC
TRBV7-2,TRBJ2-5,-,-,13,CASSLSQGQTQYF,TGTGCCAGCAGCTTAAGTCAGGGACAGACCCAGTACTTC
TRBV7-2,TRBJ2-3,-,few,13,CASRGPSTDTQYF,TGTGCCAGCCGGGGGCCCAGCACAGATACGCAGTATTTT
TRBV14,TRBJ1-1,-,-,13,CASSRELNTEAFF,TGTGCCAGCAGCCGGGAGCTGAACACTGAAGCTTTCTTT
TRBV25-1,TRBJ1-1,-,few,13,CASTEQGMAEAFF,TGTGCCAGCACCGAGCAGGGTATGGCTGAAGCTTTCTTT
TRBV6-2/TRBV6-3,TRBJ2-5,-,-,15,CASSSVGRGQETQYF,TGTGCCAGCAGTTCGGTAGGGCGGGGACAAGAGACCCAGTACTTC
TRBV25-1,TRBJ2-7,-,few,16,CASSDQTVDRRNEQYF,TGTGCCAGCAGTGATCAAACAGTAGACAGGCGCAATGAGCAGTACTTC
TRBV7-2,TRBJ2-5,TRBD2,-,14,CASSPTSGAQEQYF,TGTGCCAGCAGCCCAACTAGCGGGGCCCAGGAGCAGTACTTC
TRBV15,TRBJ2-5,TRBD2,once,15,CATSRVLAGAETQYF,TGTGCCACCAGCAGAGTGCTAGCGGGAGCGGAGACCCAGTACTTC
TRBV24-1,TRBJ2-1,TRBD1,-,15,CATSDLGQAGYEQFF,TGTGCCACCAGTGATTTGGGACAGGCTGGGTATGAGCAGTTCTTC
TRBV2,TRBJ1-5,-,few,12,CASSGGEQPQHF,TGTGCCAGCAGTGGGGGGGAGCAGCCCCAGCATTTT
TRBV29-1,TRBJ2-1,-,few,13,CSVIPTWGNEQFF,TGCAGCGTTATCCCGACGTGGGGGAATGAGCAGTTCTTC
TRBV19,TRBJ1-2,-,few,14,CASKDISRIDGYTF,TGTGCCAGTAAGGACATCTCGCGCATAGATGGCTACACCTTC
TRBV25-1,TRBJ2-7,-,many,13,CASSGTPSYEQYF,TGTGCCAGCAGTGGAACTCCTTCCTACGAGCAGTACTTC
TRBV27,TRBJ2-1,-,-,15,CASIAREGRINEQFF,TGTGCCAGCATTGCCAGAGAGGGACGGATTAATGAGCAGTTCTTC
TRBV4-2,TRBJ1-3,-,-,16,CASSQDYAGTGNTIYF,TGTGCCAGCAGCCAAGATTATGCAGGGACTGGAAACACCATATATTTT
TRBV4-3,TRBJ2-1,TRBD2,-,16,CASSQDRTGGENEQFF,TGCGCCAGCAGCCAAGATCGGACGGGAGGGGAGAATGAGCAGTTCTTC
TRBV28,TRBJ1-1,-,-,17,CASSLTPGQSQNTEAFF,TGTGCCAGCAGTCTCACCCCCGGCCAGTCCCAGAACACTGAAGCTTTCTTT
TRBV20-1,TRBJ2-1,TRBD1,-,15,CSAYRDRGQYNEQFF,TGCAGTGCTTACCGGGACAGGGGACAATACAATGAGCAGTTCTTC
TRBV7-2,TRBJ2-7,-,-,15,CASSPRGGALYEQYF,TGTGCCAGCAGCCCTCGGGGCGGAGCCCTTTACGAGCAGTACTTC
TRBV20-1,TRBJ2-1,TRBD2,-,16,CSADADRAGERNEQFF,TGCAGTGCTGACGCGGATAGGGCGGGAGAACGGAATGAGCAGTTCTTC
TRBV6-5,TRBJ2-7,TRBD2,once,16,CASSSPTSGTAYEQYF,TGTGCCAGCAGTTCGCCGACTAGCGGTACCGCCTACGAGCAGTACTTC
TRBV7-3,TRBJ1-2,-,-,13,CASSHDSWGGYTF,TGTGCCAGCAGCCACGACTCATGGGGTGGCTACACCTTC
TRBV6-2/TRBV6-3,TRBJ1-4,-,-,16,CASSSTTRTGVEKLFF,TGTGCCAGCAGTTCCACGACTCGAACGGGTGTCGAAAAACTGTTTTTT
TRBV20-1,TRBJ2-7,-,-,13,CSAPLGTNYEQYF,TGCAGTGCTCCACTAGGGACCAACTACGAGCAGTACTTC
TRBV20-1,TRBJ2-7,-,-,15,CSAQRSSRGAYEQYF,TGCAGTGCCCAGCGCTCCTCGCGGGGTGCCTACGAGCAGTACTTC
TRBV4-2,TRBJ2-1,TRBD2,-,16,CASSQGGSGGRNEQFF,TGTGCCAGCAGCCAAGGGGGTAGCGGGGGGAGGAATGAGCAGTTCTTC
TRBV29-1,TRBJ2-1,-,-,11,CSVGNDNEQFF,TGCAGCGTCGGGAACGACAATGAGCAGTTCTTC
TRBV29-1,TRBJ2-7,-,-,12,CSVCIRGYEQYF,TGCAGCGTTTGTATCAGGGGCTACGAGCAGTACTTC
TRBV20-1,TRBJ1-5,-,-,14,CSARGGDSNQPQHF,TGCAGTGCTAGGGGAGGGGATAGCAATCAGCCCCAGCATTTT
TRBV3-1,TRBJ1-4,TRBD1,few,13,CASKLTGSEKLFF,TGTGCCAGTAAATTGACAGGGAGTGAAAAACTGTTTTTT
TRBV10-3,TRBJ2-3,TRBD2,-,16,CAISDSLAGAGNTQYF,TGTGCCATCAGTGATTCACTAGCGGGAGCGGGAAATACGCAGTATTTT